These 21 T cell receptor beta chains share one sample of origin, sequenced in a study of cytomegalovirus exposure and HLA in healthy donors. Both 60 Vbeta primers and 13 Jbeta primers went into the PCR. Profiling relied on immunoSEQ multiplex PCR, and the TCRdb table lists in-frame clones only, not all of them. Of 120,000 or so clones in the sample, roughly 80% were seen once. The sample comprised PBMCs. The receptors come from a woman aged 45-59 years in good health and CMV-seronegative.

The chain combines TRBV5-6 with TRBJ1-6; D remains unclear. The CDR3 has 13 residues. V shed 4 bases and J shed 4 bases, with 6 bases lying between them. Germline V gene lookup returns CDR1 SGHDT and CDR2 YYEEEE. As DNA, the CDR3 is TGTGCCAGCAGCGCAGGATATAATTCACCCCTCCACTTT. This codes for CASSAGYNSPLHF.

V and J are TRBV19 and TRBJ1-2, with 8 bases lining up with TRBD1. Germline assignment: CDR1 LNHDA and CDR2 SQIVND (reference sequence). CDR3 length equals 16 residues. The V gene end was trimmed by 6 bases and the J gene end by 4 bases; junction bases not matched to a gene: 13. The CDR3 reads CASSIRITDRGYGYTF. Written as DNA, the CDR3 is TGTGCCAGTAGCATCCGGATCACCGACAGGGGCTATGGCTACACCTTC.

Only a few counts were recorded for this clone. The J gene is TRBJ1-4, the V gene TRBV6-5, with 7 bases aligning to TRBD1. The CDR3 loop spans 13 amino acids. Germline trimming cut 6 bases from V and 7 bases from J; bases unmatched to any gene: 5. CDR1 and CDR2 (germline): MNHEY, SVGAGI. The CDR3 bases are TGTGCCAGCAGACAGGGGTTTACTGAAAAACTGTTTTTT. It translates to CASRQGFTEKLFF.

This chain links TRBV1 with TRBJ2-4; TRBD1, the table's D call, lacks a check against the DNA. TRBV1 has pseudogene status. This CDR3 is 15 amino acids long. CDR3 residues: CTSSQDRGAKNIQYF. The CDR3 region has the DNA TGCACCAGCAGCCAAGACAGGGGAGCCAAAAACATTCAGTACTTC.

This chain links TRBV5-6 with TRBJ2-3; 7 nucleotides line up with TRBD2. J lost 0 bases, V lost 8 bases, and 9 bases had no gene match. The germline V gene has CDR1 SGHDT and CDR2 YYEEEE. CDR3 length equals 15 residues. The CDR3 here is CASFLAVTSTDTQYF. The DNA for the CDR3 is TGTGCCAGTTTTCTAGCGGTTACTAGCACAGATACGCAGTATTTT.

The genes are TRBV6-5 and TRBJ1-4, with no clear D. The V end was cut by 6 bases, the J end by 0 bases, with 8 bases between. The germline CDR1 and CDR2 sequences are MNHEY and SVGAGI. The CDR3 contains 14 residues. The CDR3 is CASSPQPTNEKLFF. The CDR3 DNA is TGTGCCAGCAGCCCACAGCCAACTAATGAAAAACTGTTTTTT.

This clone was found once. The gene calls are TRBV7-8 and TRBJ2-1; TRBD1 agrees at 8 bases. The CDR3 consists of 16 residues. From germline, CDR1 is SGHVS and CDR2 FQNEAQ. Losses at the gene ends were 5 bases for V and 3 bases for J; bases not matched to a gene: 9. The CDR3 region has the DNA TGTGCCAGCAGCGGGCGGACAGGGCTCAACTACAATGAGCAGTTCTTC. Its translation is CASSGRTGLNYNEQFF.

This rearrangement joins TRBV19 to TRBJ2-1, with D perhaps matching TRBD2 (6 bases). Germline V CDR1 and CDR2: LNHDA, SQIVND (reference sequence). V lost 3 bases, J lost 2 bases, and 11 bases lay in between. CDR3 size: 15 residues. The CDR3 loop reads CASSISGEPYNEQFF. DNA for the CDR3: TGTGCCAGTAGTATTTCGGGGGAGCCCTACAATGAGCAGTTCTTC.

This clone has only one observation. This chain connects TRBV5-1 to TRBJ2-5; perhaps TRBD1 as D (6 bases). The CDR3 sequence is 15 residues long. Germline lookup yields CDR1 SGHRS and CDR2 YFSETQ. The V gene lost 1 base and the J gene lost 3 bases, with 13 bases spanning the gap. The CDR3 sequence is CASSLLDSLEETQYF. The DNA for the CDR3 is TGCGCCAGCAGCTTGTTGGACAGCCTTGAAGAGACCCAGTACTTC.

J is TRBJ2-7 and V is TRBV6-1; perhaps TRBD1 as D (6 bases). In germline, CDR1 is MNHNS, CDR2 SASEGT. V gave up 6 bases and J gave up 4 bases, with 10 bases separating them. The CDR3 loop spans 12 amino acids. CDR3 residues: CASSKDSYEQYF. The DNA of the CDR3 is TGTGCCAGCAGCAAGGACAGTTACGAGCAGTACTTC.

This clone was seen a handful of times. The chain uses TRBV29-1 and TRBJ2-1, with 11 bases matching TRBD2. CDR3 length equals 17 residues. CDR1 SQVTM and CDR2 ANQGSEA come from the germline V gene. Losses at the gene ends were 6 bases for V and 0 bases for J; bases not matched to a gene: 10. DNA for the CDR3: TGCAGCGTCAGGGGACTAGCGGAGTACCTCTCCTACAATGAGCAGTTCTTC. Translated: CSVRGLAEYLSYNEQFF.

This chain links TRBV11-2 with TRBJ2-1, with D perhaps TRBD1 (5 bases). V was trimmed by 11 bases and J by 1 base, leaving 15 bases between them. Per the germline V gene, CDR1 is SGHAT and CDR2 is FQNNGV. The length of the CDR3 is 14 residues. CDR3: CACGRQGSYNEQFF. CDR3 bases: TGTGCCTGCGGTAGGCAGGGATCCTACAATGAGCAGTTCTTC. Supplemented by reference TRBV11-2 and TRBJ2-1, the full variable domain reads EAGVAQSPRYKIIEKRQSVAFWCNPISGHATLYWYQQILGQGPKLLIQFQNNGVVDDSQLPKDRFSAERLKGVDSTLKIQPAKLEDSAVYLCACGRQGSYNEQFFGPGTRLTVL.

V is TRBV7-2 and J is TRBJ1-1; no reliable D call. V lost 3 bases and J lost 3, with 5 bases in between. From germline, CDR1 is SGHTA and CDR2 FQGNSA. This CDR3 comprises 12 residues. The DNA for the CDR3 is TGTGCCAGCAGCTTGATAGACACTGAAGCTTTCTTT. This codes for CASSLIDTEAFF.

The chain links TRBV5-1 to TRBJ1-5; D is unresolved. CDR3 size: 13 residues. Trimming shortened V by 4 bases and J by 0 bases, and 5 bases separated the two germline ends. Germline lookup yields CDR1 SGHRS and CDR2 YFSETQ. DNA for the CDR3: TGCGCCAGCAGCCCCAATAGCAATCAGCCCCAGCATTTT. Encoded protein: CASSPNSNQPQHF. The full variable domain, with the rest looked up from reference TRBV5-1 and TRBJ1-5, is KAGVTQTPRYLIKTRGQQVTLSCSPISGHRSVSWYQQTPGQGLQFLFEYFSETQRNKGNFPGRFSGRQFSNSRSEMNVSTLELGDSALYLCASSPNSNQPQHFGDGTRLSIL.

The rearrangement uses TRBV2 and TRBJ1-2; 7 positions agree with TRBD1. The V gene's germline CDR1 is SNHLY and CDR2 FYNNEI. The trim removed 5 bases at V and 3 bases at J, leaving 21 bases unmatched. The length of the CDR3 is 19 residues. CDR3 nucleotides: TGTGCCAGCAGTCGACCCTTCCGGGACAGCTCCTCCAGGGACTATGGCTACACCTTC. Its protein product is CASSRPFRDSSSRDYGYTF. The variable domain in full, completed from reference TRBV2 and TRBJ1-2, reads EPEVTQTPSHQVTQMGQEVILRCVPISNHLYFYWYRQILGQKVEFLVSFYNNEISEKSEIFDDQFSVERPDGSNFTLKIRSTKLEDSAMYFCASSRPFRDSSSRDYGYTFGSGTRLTVV.

The chain uses TRBV7-2 and TRBJ2-3; D remains unclear. The CDR3 consists of 16 residues. Germline CDR1 SGHTA, CDR2 FQGNSA. Trimming stripped 2 bases from V and 0 bases from J, with 12 bases between. The CDR3 DNA follows: TGTGCCAGCAGCTTATCTGTAGCAGCTAGCACAGATACGCAGTATTTT. It specifies CASSLSVAASTDTQYF.

The V call is TRBV5-4, the J call TRBJ2-7, with TRBD2 identical over 8 bases. The CDR3 is 14 amino acids. The V and J ends lost 0 bases and 2 bases, in that order; junction bases with no gene match: 1. Germline assignment: CDR1 SGHNT and CDR2 YYREEE (reference sequence). CDR3: CASSLELAAYEQYF. The CDR3 coding sequence is TGTGCCAGCAGCTTGGAACTAGCGGCCTACGAGCAGTACTTC.

The chain uses TRBV27 and TRBJ1-1; tentatively, D is TRBD1 (6 bases). Germline values: CDR1 MNHEY, CDR2 SMNVEV (reference sequence). This CDR3 is 12 amino acids long. The V end was cut by 6 bases, the J end by 9 bases, with 14 bases between. The CDR3 DNA is TGTGCCAGCAGACCCGGACAGAGTCAAGCTTTCTTT. Residues: CASRPGQSQAFF.

The chain has TRBV7-9 and TRBJ2-2; perhaps TRBD2 as D (7 bases). This CDR3 is built from 15 residues. Looked up from germline, CDR1 is SEHNR and CDR2 is FQNEAQ (reference sequence). Trimming shortened V by 7 bases and J by 2 bases, and 14 bases separated the two germline ends. The CDR3 bases are TGTGCCAGCAAAATCGGGGGGCATAACACCGGGGAGCTGTTTTTT. Its translation: CASKIGGHNTGELFF.

This rearrangement joins TRBV19 to TRBJ2-3; TRBD2 matches 7 bases. V was clipped by 5 bases and J by 0 bases; unmatched bases: 14. This CDR3 comprises 18 residues. Looked up from germline, CDR1 is LNHDA and CDR2 is SQIVND (reference sequence). DNA for the CDR3: TGTGCCAGTAGTCCGATCCCACTGAGCGGGACTAGCACAGATACGCAGTATTTT. Its protein is CASSPIPLSGTSTDTQYF.

The chain couples TRBV5-1 to TRBJ2-7, with a weak D call TRBD1 (6 bases). Trimming stripped 8 bases from V and 0 bases from J, with 12 bases between. The CDR3 has 13 residues. CDR1 is SGHRS and CDR2 is YFSETQ in the germline V gene. CDR3 DNA: TGCGCCAGTTGGGACACCCTCTCCTACGAGCAGTACTTC. Amino acids: CASWDTLSYEQYF.